The TCR beta chain described here comes from a study of tumour-infiltrating T cells in Burkitt lymphoma. Looking at the study overall: Repertoire clonality predicted overall and progression-free survival.

This CDR3 comprises 14 residues. V dropped 10 bases and J dropped 4 bases, with 19 bases sitting between them. The germline CDR1 and CDR2 sequences are SGHDN and FVKESK. Assay used: immunoSEQ multiplex PCR; TCRdb lists only in-frame clones, some missing. The profile shows roughly 15,000 clones, roughly 79% of them singletons. The sequenced sample consisted of tumor tissue. This sequence was found in a human donor with diffuse large B-cell lymphoma. The chain uses TRBV14 and TRBJ1-2, with no clear D. Here the CDR3 reads CAMGFNRDFYGYTF. Here the CDR3 DNA reads TGTGCCATGGGTTTCAATAGGGATTTCTATGGCTACACCTTC.